This entry lists 12 T cell receptor beta chains sequenced from one sample in a study of blood T cell repertoires in COVID-19. Sequencing was performed with immunoSEQ multiplex PCR; in TCRdb, only in-frame clones are kept and a portion is missing. In the table there are under 300,000 clones, less than 85% of which are singletons. The sequencing sample was made of peripheral blood. The receptors originated from a man in his sixties who had recovered from COVID-19.

The V call is TRBV5-4, the J call TRBJ2-2; 11 bases match TRBD2. V gave up 4 bases and J gave up 3 bases; unmatched junction bases: 5. Germline CDR1 and CDR2: SGHNT and YYREEE (reference sequence). This CDR3 comprises 16 residues. CDR3 in amino acids: CASSHGTSGYTGELFF. The DNA for the CDR3 is TGTGCCAGCAGCCATGGGACTAGCGGATACACCGGGGAGCTGTTTTTT.

The V and J genes are TRBV5-1 and TRBJ2-5; D perhaps matches TRBD2 (6 bases). The V and J ends lost 3 bases and 0 bases respectively, with 21 bases between them. This CDR3 has 18 residues. Germline CDR1 and CDR2: SGHRS and YFSETQ. This CDR3 is CASSWHTGSGEYQETQYF. CDR3 coding DNA: TGCGCCAGCAGCTGGCACACCGGTAGCGGCGAGTACCAAGAGACCCAGTACTTC.

The V and J genes are TRBV12-3 or TRBV12-4 and TRBJ1-2, with 10 bases aligning to TRBD1. Germline trimming cut 8 bases from V and 4 bases from J; bases unmatched to any gene: 4. The CDR3 has 13 residues. The CDR3 here is CASGTGALYGYTF. CDR3 nucleotides: TGTGCCAGCGGGACAGGGGCCCTCTATGGCTACACCTTC.

This chain connects TRBV27 to TRBJ1-2; 8 bases map to TRBD1. The J segment lost 7 bases and the V segment lost 5 bases, leaving 6 bases of the junction unmatched. Germline V gene sequence: CDR1 MNHEY, CDR2 SMNVEV (reference sequence). The length of the CDR3 is 13 residues. The CDR3 here is CASSTTTGVGYTF. The CDR3 DNA reads TGTGCCAGCAGTACTACGACAGGGGTTGGCTACACCTTC.

The chain uses TRBV30 and TRBJ1-1, with TRBD1 identical over 7 bases. Looked up from germline, CDR1 is GTSNPN and CDR2 is SVGIG (reference sequence). V trimming: 4 bases; J trimming: 5 bases; junction bases outside the gene matches: 7. The CDR3 runs 13 residues. The CDR3 region is CAWKQGSRTEAFF. In DNA, the CDR3 is TGTGCCTGGAAACAGGGGAGCAGGACTGAAGCTTTCTTT. Together with reference TRBV30 and TRBJ1-1, the CDR3 gives the full variable domain: SQTIHQWPATLVQPVGSPLSLECTVEGTSNPNLYWYRQAAGRGLQLLFYSVGIGQISSEVPQNLSASRPQDRQFILSSKKLLLSDSGFYLCAWKQGSRTEAFFGQGTRLTVV.

The chain links TRBV5-4 to TRBJ2-4, with TRBD1 identical over 10 bases. After removal of 4 bases from V and 7 bases from J, the junction contained 8 bases not matched to a gene. The CDR3 is 15 residues long. Germline V lookup: CDR1 SGHNT, CDR2 YYREEE (reference sequence). The chain's CDR3 is CASSATLDRGNIQYF. In DNA form, the CDR3 reads TGTGCCAGCAGCGCGACTCTGGACAGGGGGAACATTCAGTACTTC.

V is TRBV7-9 and J is TRBJ2-7; 9 nucleotides match TRBD1. V lost 3 bases and J lost 4; bases outside the gene matches: 16. This CDR3 contains 18 residues. In germline, CDR1 is SEHNR, CDR2 FQNEAQ (reference sequence). The DNA for the CDR3 is TGTGCCAGCAGCTTGATCGGCAGCAACAGGGGGCATAGGTACGAGCAGTACTTC. Translation gives CASSLIGSNRGHRYEQYF.

This clone was seen a few times. The same CDR3 is also encoded by other DNA sequences in this sample. The rearrangement uses TRBV18 and TRBJ1-5; the D gene is possibly TRBD1 (5 bases). The CDR3 runs to 14 residues. Trimming shortened V by 3 bases and J by 0 bases, and 6 bases separated the two germline ends. Germline loops: CDR1 KGHSH, CDR2 LQKENI. The CDR3 sequence: CASSPDSSNQPQHF. For the CDR3, the DNA is TGTGCCAGCTCACCCGACAGTAGCAATCAGCCCCAGCATTTT.

The chain combines TRBV15 with TRBJ1-3; 8 bases align to TRBD1. The ends lost 4 bases at V and 0 bases at J; junction bases unmatched: 8. The CDR3 length is 17 residues. The germline CDR1 and CDR2 sequences are LNHNV and YYDKDF (reference sequence). CDR3 in DNA: TGTGCCACCAGCACCTCAGACAGGGGCCCCTCTGGAAACACCATATATTTT. Its protein product is CATSTSDRGPSGNTIYF.

This clone was recorded only once. The rearrangement joins TRBV24-1 to TRBJ2-1; 9 nucleotides match TRBD2. Trimming at V came to 4 bases and at J to 8 bases, leaving 8 bases not matched to a gene. Germline CDR1 is KGHDR and CDR2 is SFDVKD. The CDR3 is made up of 15 amino acids. CDR3 sequence: CATSEAGGMVDEQFF. The CDR3 nucleotides read TGTGCCACCAGTGAAGCGGGGGGAATGGTGGATGAGCAGTTCTTC.

This clone has only a few counts. This rearrangement joins TRBV7-9 to TRBJ1-5; 7 bases line up with TRBD1. The CDR3 has 15 residues. Looked up from germline, CDR1 is SEHNR and CDR2 is FQNEAQ (reference sequence). Trimming removed 4 bases from V and 6 bases from J; junction bases left unmatched: 9. The CDR3 DNA is TGTGCCAGCAGCTATGGGGACAGCCATGGTCAGCCCCAGCATTTT. Translation: CASSYGDSHGQPQHF.

The J gene is TRBJ2-1, the V gene TRBV27; 7 bases match TRBD2. The CDR3 has 15 residues. The V gene's germline CDR1 is MNHEY and CDR2 SMNVEV (reference sequence). V lost 5 bases to trimming and J lost 4 bases; unmatched junction nucleotides: 8. The CDR3 coding sequence is TGTGCCAGCAGTGGGTCTCGGGAGGTGTACAATGAGCAGTTCTTC. It codes for CASSGSREVYNEQFF.